One and the same sample provided the 17 T cell receptor beta chains below, sequenced in a study of human thymus T cells. Resections that were taken during corrective heart surgery supplied the thymus tissue. This table comes from immunoSEQ multiplex PCR, and its TCRdb copy is limited to in-frame clones, with some not included. The sample records some 120,000 clones, about 94% being singletons. Source material: thymus tissue. The receptors shown here come from a boy in the first two years of life with a congenital heart defect but otherwise immunologically healthy.

This sequence joins TRBV5-4 and TRBJ2-7; 9 bases match TRBD1. The CDR3 spans 14 residues. V lost 4 bases and J lost 2; bases outside the gene matches: 4. CDR1 is SGHNT and CDR2 is YYREEE in the germline V gene (reference sequence). CDR3 loop: CASSIRDRAYEQYF. In DNA, the CDR3 is TGTGCCAGCAGCATTCGGGACAGGGCCTACGAGCAGTACTTC. Full variable domain (remainder filled in from reference TRBV5-4 and TRBJ2-7): ETGVTQSPTHLIKTRGQQVTLRCSSQSGHNTVSWYQQALGQGPQFIFQYYREEENGRGNFPPRFSGLQFPNYSSELNVNALELDDSALYLCASSIRDRAYEQYFGPGTRLTVT.

The chain uses TRBV11-2 and TRBJ2-5; possibly TRBD2 for D (5 bases). The CDR3 spans 16 residues. V was trimmed by 1 base and J by 1 base, leaving 13 bases between them. Germline CDR1 is SGHAT and CDR2 is FQNNGV. In nucleotides, the CDR3 is TGTGCCAGCAGCTTAGGGGGAAGCGGTAGCCAAGAGACCCAGTACTTC. This translates into CASSLGGSGSQETQYF. Full variable domain (remainder filled in from reference TRBV11-2 and TRBJ2-5): EAGVAQSPRYKIIEKRQSVAFWCNPISGHATLYWYQQILGQGPKLLIQFQNNGVVDDSQLPKDRFSAERLKGVDSTLKIQPAKLEDSAVYLCASSLGGSGSQETQYFGPGTRLLVL.

This clone was counted once. V gene TRBV19 combines with J gene TRBJ2-7, with TRBD1 identical over 10 bases. The trim removed 5 bases at V and 7 bases at J, leaving 14 bases unmatched. From germline, CDR1 is LNHDA and CDR2 SQIVND (reference sequence). The CDR3 consists of 16 residues. CDR3 nucleotides: TGTGCCAGTAGTGGTGGCGTTGGACAGGGGGAATGGGAGCAGTACTTC. Translated: CASSGGVGQGEWEQYF.

This chain connects TRBV7-2 to TRBJ1-4; a weak D match, TRBD1 (6 bases). CDR1 is SGHTA and CDR2 is FQGNSA in the germline V gene. The CDR3 loop spans 17 amino acids. V gave up 1 base and J gave up 7 bases, with 19 bases separating them. Here the CDR3 reads CASSLDNSGQWGEKLFF. The CDR3 nucleotides are TGTGCCAGCAGCTTAGATAATTCGGGACAATGGGGTGAAAAACTGTTTTTT.

This rearrangement joins TRBV5-6 to TRBJ2-3; 8 bases align to TRBD1. This CDR3 is built from 15 residues. With 4 bases clipped from V and 2 bases from J, the junction kept 6 bases outside the gene matches. CDR1 and CDR2 from the germline V gene are SGHDT and YYEEEE. The CDR3 nucleotides read TGTGCCAGCAGCCAACGGACAGGGTTCACAGATACGCAGTATTTT. It translates to CASSQRTGFTDTQYF.

This chain links TRBV2 with TRBJ2-3; 9 bases map to TRBD1. The CDR3 contains 14 residues. Trimming at V came to 7 bases and at J to 5 bases, leaving 7 bases not matched to a gene. CDR1 and CDR2 from the germline V gene are SNHLY and FYNNEI. DNA of the CDR3: TGTGCCAGCATCAACAGGGGGCGAGGAGATACGCAGTATTTT. Translated, it gives CASINRGRGDTQYF.

The V gene is TRBV4-1, the J gene TRBJ1-6, with 7 bases aligning to TRBD1. Per the germline V gene, CDR1 is MGHRA and CDR2 is YSYEKL. J lost 0 bases, V lost 0 bases, and 11 bases had no gene match. There are 20 residues in the CDR3. Here the CDR3 reads CASSQDETGPLSSYNSPLHF. As DNA, the CDR3 is TGCGCCAGCAGCCAAGACGAGACAGGGCCCTTGAGCTCCTATAATTCACCCCTCCACTTT.

The CDR3 DNA reads as TGTGCCAGCAGTGTTATCGACAGGGCCCACGAGCAGTACTTC. This gives the protein CASSVIDRAHEQYF. The J gene is TRBJ2-7, the V gene TRBV6-4, with TRBD1 matching 7 bases. Germline CDR1 MRHNA, CDR2 SNTAGT. The CDR3 loop spans 14 amino acids. Trimming at V came to 4 bases and at J to 5 bases, leaving 8 bases not matched to a gene.

The chain couples TRBV12-5 to TRBJ1-1; TRBD1 agrees at 8 bases. The CDR3 spans 17 residues. Unmatched junction bases numbered 11, after V lost 0 bases and J lost 5 bases. Germline V lookup: CDR1 LGHNT, CDR2 FRNRAP. The CDR3 sequence: CASGLVRGETGETEAFF. DNA of the CDR3: TGTGCTAGTGGTTTGGTAAGAGGAGAGACAGGGGAAACTGAAGCTTTCTTT.

The chain recombines TRBV28 with TRBJ2-4, with D unclear. The V end lost 6 bases, the J end lost 1 base, and 7 bases lay between the germline ends. Germline-derived CDR1 and CDR2 are MDHEN and SYDVKM. This CDR3 comprises 13 residues. This CDR3 reads CASRGSAKNIQYF. CDR3 DNA sequence: TGTGCCAGCAGGGGGTCGGCCAAAAACATTCAGTACTTC.

The chain employs TRBV11-2 and TRBJ2-7, with D possibly TRBD2 on 6 matching bases. CDR3 length: 13 residues. V was cut by 5 bases and J by 3 bases, with 11 bases left in between. Per the germline V gene, CDR1 is SGHAT and CDR2 is FQNNGV. CDR3 loop: CASSDGAGYEQYF. The CDR3 nucleotides are TGTGCCAGCAGCGACGGAGCGGGCTACGAGCAGTACTTC.

The genes are TRBV7-6 and TRBJ2-7, with 11 bases that match TRBD1. CDR3 length: 16 residues. Germline V lookup: CDR1 SGHVS, CDR2 FNYEAQ. J lost 6 bases, V lost 5 bases, and 12 bases had no gene match. The CDR3 DNA sequence: TGTGCCAGCAGCCCACTCAACCGGGACAGGGGGACCGAGCAGTACTTC. Protein product: CASSPLNRDRGTEQYF.

The chain joins TRBV6-6 to TRBJ2-2; D not certain. There are 15 residues in the CDR3. V lost 5 bases and J lost 6, with 16 bases in between. Germline CDR1 is MNHNY and CDR2 is SVGAGI (reference sequence). DNA of the CDR3: TGTGCCAGCAGTCTGGCAGATATAGTTCCCGGGGAGCTGTTTTTT. Protein: CASSLADIVPGELFF.

The chain is built from TRBV30 and TRBJ2-1, with 8 bases lining up with TRBD2. Per germline, CDR1 GTSNPN and CDR2 SVGIG (reference sequence). The V segment lost 1 base and the J segment 4 bases; nucleotides outside the gene matches: 3. The CDR3 spans 14 residues. CDR3 coding DNA: TGTGCCTGGAGTGGCCGGGGGGGGTACAATGAGCAGTTCTTC. The encoded protein is CAWSGRGGYNEQFF.

The CDR3 nucleotides are TGCGCCAGCAGCCCACGGCCTCCAGGGGCACGTTTCTCTGGGGCCAACGTCCTGACTTTC. Translation: CASSPRPPGARFSGANVLTF. This chain uses TRBV4-1 with TRBJ2-6; TRBD1 is a possible D gene (6 bases). The V end was cut by 4 bases, the J end by 0 bases, with 22 bases between. The germline V gene has CDR1 MGHRA and CDR2 YSYEKL. CDR3 size: 20 residues.

J is TRBJ2-3 and V is TRBV20-1; D gene unclear. The CDR3 extends over 11 amino acids. Germline CDR1 and CDR2: DFQATT and SNEGSKA (reference sequence). The germline V and J ends were trimmed by 2 bases and 5 bases, with 5 bases remaining between them. The CDR3 reads CSARKGDTQYF. CDR3 bases: TGCAGTGCTAGAAAGGGAGATACGCAGTATTTT.

The gene calls are TRBV30 and TRBJ2-3; D may be TRBD1 (6 bases). V lost 0 bases and J lost 5, with 21 bases in between. The CDR3 spans 17 residues. The germline CDR1 and CDR2 sequences are GTSNPN and SVGIG (reference sequence). The CDR3: CAWSVPMGRGSGDTQYF. The CDR3 DNA reads as TGTGCCTGGAGTGTACCGATGGGCAGGGGCAGCGGAGATACGCAGTATTTT.